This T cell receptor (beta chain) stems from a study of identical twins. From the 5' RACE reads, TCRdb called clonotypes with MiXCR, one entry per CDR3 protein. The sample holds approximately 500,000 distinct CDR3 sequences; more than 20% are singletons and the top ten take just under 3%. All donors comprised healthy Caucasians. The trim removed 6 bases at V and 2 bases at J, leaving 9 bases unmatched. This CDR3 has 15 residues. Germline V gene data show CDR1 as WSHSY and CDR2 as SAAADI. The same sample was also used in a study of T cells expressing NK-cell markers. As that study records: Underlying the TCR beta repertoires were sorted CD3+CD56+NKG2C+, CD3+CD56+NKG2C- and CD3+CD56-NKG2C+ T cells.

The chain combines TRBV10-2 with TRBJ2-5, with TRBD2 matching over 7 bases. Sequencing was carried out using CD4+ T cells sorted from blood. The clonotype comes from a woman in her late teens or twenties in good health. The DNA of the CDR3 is TGCGCCAGCAGGGGCGTCGCGGGGGAACAAGAGACCCAGTACTTC. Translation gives CASRGVAGEQETQYF.